What follows are 3 T cell receptor beta chains derived from one specimen sequenced in a study of T cell clonality in common variable immunodeficiency. The study's findings and limits: Reportedly, TCR beta sequences from common variable immunodeficiency showed fewer deletions and N-nucleotide insertions.

No antigen has been assigned to these receptors. The assay was immunoSEQ multiplex PCR, and TCRdb's table has in-frame clones only and misses some. The sample presents 8,500 to 13,000 clones, none singletons. The sequenced sample consisted of peripheral blood mononuclear cells. Source of these receptors: a human donor with common variable immunodeficiency.

This clone was detected a few times. The read gets to within 3 residues of the CDR3 end, and the germline J gene fills in the rest. The rearrangement joins TRBV7-3 to TRBJ2-3; 12 nucleotides match TRBD2. Germline CDR1 reads SGHTA; CDR2 reads FQGTGA. The V and J ends lost 4 bases and 4 bases, in that order; junction bases with no gene match: 3. The CDR3 spans 15 residues. CDR3 region: CASSSTSGRSDTQYF. CDR3 DNA (partial): TGTGCCAGCAGCTCGACTAGCGGGAGATCAGATACG.

This clone has a handful of counts. Read coverage stops 3 residues before the CDR3 terminus; the germline J gene supplies the remainder. The chain carries TRBV29-1 and TRBJ2-7; D is ambiguous. V lost 4 bases, J lost 3 bases, and 10 bases lay in between. The CDR3 is 12 residues long. The V gene's germline CDR1 is SQVTM and CDR2 ANQGSEA. The CDR3 region is CSVGLGSYEQYF. The CDR3 DNA, read in part, is TGCAGCGTTGGGCTAGGAAGCTACGAG.

About this clone itself: The read gets to within 3 residues of the CDR3 end, and the germline J gene fills in the rest. This chain connects TRBV20-1 to TRBJ2-1, with a weak D call TRBD2 (6 bases). The CDR3 runs 15 residues. Germline values: CDR1 DFQATT, CDR2 SNEGSKA (reference sequence). The V gene lost 2 bases and the J gene lost 4 bases, with 15 bases spanning the gap. CDR3 bases read: TGCAGTGCTAGACCCCGGGGTCTAGCGTACAATGAG. It codes for CSARPRGLAYNE. The whole CDR3 sequence is CSARPRGLAYNEQFF.